This T cell receptor (beta chain) stems from a study of cytomegalovirus exposure and HLA in healthy donors. This clone has a single count. PCR employed 60 Vbeta and 13 Jbeta primers. Method: immunoSEQ multiplex PCR; TCRdb's copy keeps in-frame clones and lacks some. The sample lists under 200,000 clones; approximately 81% were seen once. Material: PBMCs. The TCR originated in a man in his thirties or forties in good health and CMV-seronegative.

This chain's CDR3 is CASSTGSGTEAFF. The CDR3 DNA is TGCGCCAGCAGTACAGGGTCAGGCACTGAAGCTTTCTTT. This chain links TRBV23-1 with TRBJ1-1; tentative D call: TRBD1 (6 bases). TRBV23-1 belongs to the ORF category, with a function that is uncertain. The V gene lost 5 bases and the J gene lost 4 bases, with 11 bases spanning the gap. The CDR3 runs to 13 residues.